The clone carrying this T cell receptor (beta chain) appeared a few times. Per sample, no less than 5 micrograms of total RNA were extracted. Together with a sample-barcoded 5' primer, a J-beta primer mix was included in a second PCR lasting about 7 to 11 cycles. TCRdb ran MiXCR on the 5' RACE reads and lists one entry per CDR3 protein. Found here are about 2 million distinct CDR3 sequences, around half of them singletons; the top ten hold less than 2.5%. Between the trimmed V and J ends, which lost 1 base and 1 base, there was a span of 15 bases. The CDR3 totals 16 residues. Germline lookup yields CDR1 DFQATT and CDR2 SNEGSKA (reference sequence). This entry comes from a study of blood T cells in healthy people across ages.

The clonotype was recovered from a woman between 40 and 55 years old in good health. This rearrangement joins TRBV20-1 to TRBJ2-3; the D gene is possibly TRBD1 (6 bases). The sample taken for sequencing was blood. CDR3 sequence (DNA): TGCAGTGCTAGAGGGGGGCGGGTAAGGGGCACAGATACGCAGTATTTT. Translating gives CSARGGRVRGTDTQYF.